These 32 T cell receptor beta chains were sequenced from one sample in a study of shared clonotypes between healthy human individuals (dated by TCRdb to about 2020). Library construction relied on the immunoSEQ multiplex PCR assay. The clones in this table, taken by TCRdb from immuneACCESS, are in-frame only. Not every clone is retained; where verified, under half of the shortfall comes from an unresolved V gene, and the cause of the rest is unknown. For this sample the table gives about 2,100,000 clones, of which approximately 94% were detected only once. In total, the top ten clones hold around 1.7% of the sample. CD8 naive samples were CD45RO-negative cells positively selected for CCR7, giving a CD45RA+CCR7+ population that excluded TemRA cells. Sequenced sample: naive CD8+ T cells from PBMCs. What this sample's cell subset or site label stands for: CD45RA+CCR7+. The receptors were gathered from a man aged 18 to 30 in good health. Some clones in this sample may be carry-over from other donors' samples.

This chain joins TRBV7-9 and TRBJ2-3; 8 bases map to TRBD2. After removal of 3 bases from V and 2 bases from J, the junction contained 4 bases not matched to a gene. CDR3 length equals 15 residues. In germline, CDR1 is SEHNR, CDR2 FQNEAQ (reference sequence). The CDR3 DNA sequence: TGTGCCAGCAGCTTGCTAGCGGGCCTCACAGATACGCAGTATTTT. This sequence encodes CASSLLAGLTDTQYF.

Comments on this clone: This sample also contains other DNA sequences that code for the same CDR3. V gene TRBV19 combines with J gene TRBJ2-7; no definite D call. This CDR3 region has 13 residues. V lost 1 base and J 3 bases, leaving 7 bases between the germline ends. Germline values: CDR1 LNHDA, CDR2 SQIVND (reference sequence). The CDR3 coding sequence is TGTGCCAGTAGTATAGGTGGCAACTACGAGCAGTACTTC. It is translated as CASSIGGNYEQYF.

The gene calls are TRBV6-1 and TRBJ2-7; D is ambiguous. V lost 3 bases, J lost 6 bases, and 6 bases lay in between. CDR3 length: 11 amino acids. From germline, CDR1 is MNHNS and CDR2 SASEGT. The CDR3 coding sequence is TGTGCCAGCAGTGACCCGTCCGAGCAGTACTTC. This codes for CASSDPSEQYF.

This chain links TRBV7-9 with TRBJ1-2; the D gene is possibly TRBD1 (5 bases). This CDR3 region has 15 residues. Trimming shortened V by 5 bases and J by 6 bases, and 19 bases separated the two germline ends. Germline V gene data show CDR1 as SEHNR and CDR2 as FQNEAQ (reference sequence). The DNA for the CDR3 is TGTGCCAGCAGCCCTATGGACAAACGGTTAGATGGCTACACCTTC. It codes for CASSPMDKRLDGYTF.

Comment on this clone: This same CDR3 is encoded by further DNA sequences in the sample. This chain links TRBV28 with TRBJ1-2; a possible D gene is TRBD1 (5 bases). Trimming removed 2 bases at V and 1 base at J, with 8 bases between. From germline, CDR1 is MDHEN and CDR2 SYDVKM. The CDR3 covers 14 residues. This chain's CDR3 is CASSLSRGNYGYTF. The CDR3 DNA reads as TGTGCCAGCAGTTTAAGTAGGGGTAACTATGGCTACACCTTC.

On this clone itself: Other DNA sequences in this sample translate to the same CDR3. The chain couples TRBV29-1 to TRBJ1-2; 7 nucleotides align to TRBD1. From germline, CDR1 is SQVTM and CDR2 ANQGSEA. Germline trimming cut 6 bases from V and 2 bases from J; bases unmatched to any gene: 3. The CDR3 runs to 12 residues. The CDR3 sequence: CSVETGNYGYTF. The CDR3 DNA sequence: TGCAGCGTAGAGACAGGGAACTATGGCTACACCTTC.

The chain joins TRBV4-3 to TRBJ2-7; D is undetermined. From germline, CDR1 is LGHNA and CDR2 YSLEER. The CDR3 covers 17 residues. The V end was cut by 0 bases, the J end by 2 bases, with 17 bases between. DNA for the CDR3: TGCGCCAGCAGCCAAGAAGGAAGCGCGAACTTTCCCTACGAGCAGTACTTC. Its translation is CASSQEGSANFPYEQYF.

The chain joins TRBV19 to TRBJ2-2, with TRBD2 identical over 9 bases. The germline V gene encodes CDR1 LNHDA and CDR2 SQIVND (reference sequence). Trimming removed 8 bases from V and 7 bases from J; junction bases left unmatched: 20. CDR3 size: 18 residues. The CDR3 reads CASSTPGLAIMWDGELFF. The CDR3 nucleotides are TGTGCCAGTTCAACTCCGGGACTAGCCATTATGTGGGACGGGGAGCTGTTTTTT.

This chain joins TRBV6-1 and TRBJ1-1; 9 bases line up with TRBD1. The junction had 10 bases not matched to a gene; V was cut back by 10 bases and J by 1 base. CDR1 and CDR2 (germline): MNHNS, SASEGT. This CDR3 has 15 amino acids. The CDR3 DNA sequence: TGTGCCACCCAACAGTACAGGGGGCAGAACACTGAAGCTTTCTTT. It encodes CATQQYRGQNTEAFF.

This sequence joins TRBV9 and TRBJ2-7; D ambiguous. V lost 3 bases to trimming and J lost 3 bases, with 10 bases between them. Germline V lookup: CDR1 SGDLS, CDR2 YYNGEE. CDR3 size: 13 residues. This CDR3 reads CASSGSIDYEQYF. In DNA, the CDR3 is TGTGCCAGCAGCGGATCAATAGACTACGAGCAGTACTTC.

The chain is built from TRBV27 and TRBJ1-2, with 9 bases aligning to TRBD1. In germline, CDR1 is MNHEY, CDR2 SMNVEV (reference sequence). The CDR3 consists of 14 residues. After removal of 5 bases from V and 5 bases from J, the junction contained 6 bases not matched to a gene. For the CDR3, the DNA is TGTGCCAGCAGTACCACTGGACAGGGGTATGGCTACACCTTC. This gives the protein CASSTTGQGYGYTF.

This clone was found once. V and J are TRBV28 and TRBJ2-3; perhaps TRBD2 as D (6 bases). There are 15 residues in the CDR3. V was shortened by 3 bases and J by 1 base, with 11 bases between the two germline ends. Per germline, CDR1 MDHEN and CDR2 SYDVKM. CDR3 sequence reads: CASSFLASGTDTQYF. The CDR3 DNA reads TGTGCCAGCAGTTTTTTGGCTAGCGGCACAGATACGCAGTATTTT.

The CDR3 loop is CASTSAGVGYTF. The CDR3, as DNA: TGTGCCAGCACTTCCGCCGGGGTAGGCTACACCTTC. The gene calls are TRBV27 and TRBJ1-2; D gene uncertain. The ends were cut back, 7 bases at V and 8 bases at J, with 14 bases in the middle. CDR1 and CDR2 (germline): MNHEY, SMNVEV (reference sequence). CDR3 length equals 12 residues.

The chain joins TRBV28 to TRBJ2-1; the D gene is possibly TRBD2 (6 bases). This CDR3 region has 13 residues. CDR1 is MDHEN and CDR2 is SYDVKM in the germline V gene. Deletions cut 10 bases from V and 6 bases from J, with 16 bases between. The CDR3 nucleotides are TGTGCCACCACGGGACTCGGGAGCAATGAGCAGTTCTTC. It yields the protein CATTGLGSNEQFF. Full variable domain (missing parts from reference TRBV28 and TRBJ2-1): DVKVTQSSRYLVKRTGEKVFLECVQDMDHENMFWYRQDPGLGLRLIYFSYDVKMKEKGDIPEGYSVSREKKERFSLILESASTNQTSMYLCATTGLGSNEQFFGPGTRLTVL.

The V gene is TRBV10-1, the J gene TRBJ2-1, with D unclear. Germline V gene sequence: CDR1 WNHNN, CDR2 SYGVQD (reference sequence). The V and J ends lost 0 bases and 0 bases respectively, with 15 bases between them. CDR3 size: 18 residues. CDR3 sequence: CASSESGYSTVSYNEQFF. CDR3 sequence (DNA): TGCGCCAGCAGTGAGTCGGGTTATAGCACAGTCTCCTACAATGAGCAGTTCTTC.

The chain carries TRBV4-1 and TRBJ1-2; a possible D gene is TRBD1 (5 bases). The V and J ends lost 1 base and 4 bases respectively, with 19 bases between them. Germline V gene lookup returns CDR1 MGHRA and CDR2 YSYEKL. CDR3 length equals 17 residues. CDR3 nucleotides: TGCGCCAGCAGCCAAGCTACCGGGACCCTGAGGGGCTATGGCTACACCTTC. It specifies CASSQATGTLRGYGYTF.

The rearrangement uses TRBV5-6 and TRBJ1-2; D unclear. V shed 2 bases and J shed 6 bases, with 5 bases lying between them. From germline, CDR1 is SGHDT and CDR2 YYEEEE. This CDR3 has 11 amino acids. For the CDR3, the DNA is TGTGCCAGCAGCTTTCTGAATGGCTACACCTTC. It specifies CASSFLNGYTF.

The chain is built from TRBV27 and TRBJ2-1; 15 bases line up with TRBD2. J lost 6 bases, V lost 5 bases, and 5 bases had no gene match. The CDR3 length is 16 residues. Germline lookup yields CDR1 MNHEY and CDR2 SMNVEV (reference sequence). The CDR3 spells CASSTGLAGGPNEQFF. The DNA of the CDR3 is TGTGCCAGCAGTACCGGACTAGCGGGAGGGCCCAATGAGCAGTTCTTC.

This chain links TRBV28 with TRBJ2-1; 11 bases line up with TRBD2. The germline V gene has CDR1 MDHEN and CDR2 SYDVKM. V shed 5 bases and J 10 bases; nucleotides not matched to a gene: 10. This CDR3 is 15 amino acids long. The DNA for the CDR3 is TGTGCCAGCAGTAGGGGACTAGCGGCGCATAAGGAGCAGTTCTTC. This sequence encodes CASSRGLAAHKEQFF.

The chain combines TRBV9 with TRBJ2-2, with D possibly TRBD1 on 6 matching bases. Germline lookup yields CDR1 SGDLS and CDR2 YYNGEE. Trimming pared 1 base from V and 1 base from J, leaving 11 bases between. The CDR3 length is 16 residues. The CDR3 nucleotides are TGTGCCAGCAGCGTACCACAGGGTTTGAACACCGGGGAGCTGTTTTTT. Encoded protein: CASSVPQGLNTGELFF.

This clone occurred a few times. Distinct nucleotide sequences in the sample also encode this CDR3. The CDR3 here is CASSQAGGSYEQYF. DNA of the CDR3: TGCGCCAGCAGCCAAGCGGGAGGTAGCTACGAGCAGTACTTC. This sequence joins TRBV4-1 and TRBJ2-7; 7 nucleotides agree with TRBD2. With V trimmed by 1 base and J by 3 bases, 3 bases remained unmatched. Germline V gene sequence: CDR1 MGHRA, CDR2 YSYEKL. The length of the CDR3 is 14 residues.

This chain links TRBV28 with TRBJ2-2, with D hard to call. The V end was cut by 4 bases, the J end by 0 bases, with 15 bases between. This CDR3 region has 17 residues. CDR1 is MDHEN and CDR2 is SYDVKM in the germline V gene. The CDR3 here is CASSSVAWASNTGELFF. The DNA for the CDR3 is TGTGCCAGCAGTTCGGTCGCGTGGGCCTCGAACACCGGGGAGCTGTTTTTT.

Comment on this clone: It may be a read error: a sequence one base away is much more abundant. The CDR3 region has the DNA TGTGCCAGCAGCCCGGACTGGAGCTCCTACAATGAGCAGTTCTTC. This sequence encodes CASSPDWSSYNEQFF. The chain joins TRBV14 to TRBJ2-1; TRBD2 is a possible D gene (5 bases). There are 15 residues in the CDR3. Germline CDR1 and CDR2: SGHDN and FVKESK. V lost 4 bases and J lost 0, with 10 bases in between.

The chain recombines TRBV29-1 with TRBJ2-7; 9 bases agree with TRBD1. Trimming took 6 bases from V and 7 from J; bases not matched to a gene: 7. CDR1 SQVTM and CDR2 ANQGSEA come from the germline V gene. This CDR3 has 12 amino acids. The chain's CDR3 is CSVGTGIWEQYF. The CDR3 DNA reads TGCAGCGTGGGGACAGGGATTTGGGAGCAGTACTTC.

The chain is built from TRBV28 and TRBJ2-1; perhaps TRBD2 as D (5 bases). Germline V gene data show CDR1 as MDHEN and CDR2 as SYDVKM. This CDR3 is built from 14 residues. The germline V and J ends were trimmed by 5 bases and 8 bases, with 16 bases remaining between them. CDR3 loop: CASSPSRGSHEQFF. CDR3 DNA: TGTGCCAGCAGTCCCTCCCGGGGTAGCCATGAGCAGTTCTTC. The whole variable domain, filled in from reference TRBV28 and TRBJ2-1, reads DVKVTQSSRYLVKRTGEKVFLECVQDMDHENMFWYRQDPGLGLRLIYFSYDVKMKEKGDIPEGYSVSREKKERFSLILESASTNQTSMYLCASSPSRGSHEQFFGPGTRLTVL.

The chain joins TRBV5-5 to TRBJ2-7; a weak D match, TRBD1 (5 bases). V shed 4 bases and J shed 6 bases, with 20 bases lying between them. The CDR3 is 15 amino acids. CDR1 SGHKS and CDR2 YYEKEE come from the germline V gene (reference sequence). The CDR3 is CASSPVRAQGAEQYF. CDR3 coding DNA: TGTGCCAGCAGCCCGGTCCGGGCCCAAGGGGCCGAGCAGTACTTC.

The chain uses TRBV15 and TRBJ1-5; the D is unclear. V lost 3 bases to trimming and J lost 0 bases, with 12 bases between them. Germline V lookup: CDR1 LNHNV, CDR2 YYDKDF (reference sequence). This CDR3 region has 16 residues. CDR3 residues: CATSRGPGNSNQPQHF. CDR3 bases: TGTGCCACCAGCAGGGGCCCTGGGAATAGCAATCAGCCCCAGCATTTT.

The chain has TRBV7-9 and TRBJ1-4; D might be TRBD1 (6 bases). V was trimmed by 4 bases and J by 3 bases, leaving 12 bases between them. CDR3 length equals 15 residues. CDR1 and CDR2 (germline): SEHNR, FQNEAQ (reference sequence). CDR3 in amino acids: CASSSPGVANEKLFF. The DNA of the CDR3 is TGTGCCAGCAGCTCCCCAGGGGTGGCTAATGAAAAACTGTTTTTT.

The chain employs TRBV10-2 and TRBJ2-7; weak D call: TRBD2 (6 bases). Germline lookup yields CDR1 WSHSY and CDR2 SAAADI. V was clipped by 10 bases and J by 0 bases, with 13 bases between them. CDR3 length: 13 amino acids. The CDR3 here is CATFGGSSYEQYF. In DNA, the CDR3 is TGCGCCACTTTCGGAGGGAGCTCCTACGAGCAGTACTTC.

The chain links TRBV7-6 to TRBJ2-1, with 9 positions matching TRBD2. V lost 1 base and J lost 6; bases outside the gene matches: 4. The germline gives CDR1 SGHVS, CDR2 FNYEAQ. This CDR3 comprises 15 residues. The CDR3 nucleotides are TGTGCCAGCAGCTTAGGGGCGGGAGGGCCCAATGAGCAGTTCTTC. Its translation is CASSLGAGGPNEQFF.

The CDR3 nucleotides are TGTGCAAGTCGCTTAGGGCCTACTTTTAGCAATCAGCCCCAGCATTTT. Its protein is CASRLGPTFSNQPQHF. The chain is built from TRBV12-2 and TRBJ1-5. TRBV12-2 is designated a pseudogene. The CDR3 spans 16 residues.

The rearrangement joins TRBV27 to TRBJ1-1; D is uncertain. The CDR3 is 16 residues long. V was trimmed by 6 bases and J by 9 bases, leaving 26 bases between them. Germline loops: CDR1 MNHEY, CDR2 SMNVEV (reference sequence). The CDR3 DNA sequence: TGTGCCAGCAGCGATCCCGTGGACGGCCTAATAGACAAAGCTTTCTTT. Its protein is CASSDPVDGLIDKAFF.